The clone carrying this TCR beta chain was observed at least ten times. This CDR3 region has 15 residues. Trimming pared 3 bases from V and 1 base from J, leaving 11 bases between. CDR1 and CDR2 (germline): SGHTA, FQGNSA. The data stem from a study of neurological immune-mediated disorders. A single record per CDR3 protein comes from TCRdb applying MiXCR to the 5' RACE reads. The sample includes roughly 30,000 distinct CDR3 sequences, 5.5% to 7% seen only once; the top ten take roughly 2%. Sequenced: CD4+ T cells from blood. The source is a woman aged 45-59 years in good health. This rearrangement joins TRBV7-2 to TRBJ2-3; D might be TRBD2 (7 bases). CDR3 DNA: TGTGCCAGCAGCTTGAGGGGGGGCCGCACAGATACGCAGTATTTT. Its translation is CASSLRGGRTDTQYF.